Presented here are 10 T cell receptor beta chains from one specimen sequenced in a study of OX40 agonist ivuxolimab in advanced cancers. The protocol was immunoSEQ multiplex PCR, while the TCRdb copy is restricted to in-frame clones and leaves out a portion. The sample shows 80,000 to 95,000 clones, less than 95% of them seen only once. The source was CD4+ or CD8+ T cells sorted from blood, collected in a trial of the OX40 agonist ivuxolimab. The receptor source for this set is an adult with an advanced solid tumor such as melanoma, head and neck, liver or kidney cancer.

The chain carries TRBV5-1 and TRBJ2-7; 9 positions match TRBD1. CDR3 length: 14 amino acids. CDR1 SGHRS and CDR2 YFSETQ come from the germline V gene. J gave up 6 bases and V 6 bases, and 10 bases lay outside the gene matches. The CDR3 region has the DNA TGCGCCAGCAACCCCGGGACAGGGTTGGCCGAGCAGTACTTC. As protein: CASNPGTGLAEQYF. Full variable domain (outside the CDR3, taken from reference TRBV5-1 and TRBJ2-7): KAGVTQTPRYLIKTRGQQVTLSCSPISGHRSVSWYQQTPGQGLQFLFEYFSETQRNKGNFPGRFSGRQFSNSRSEMNVSTLELGDSALYLCASNPGTGLAEQYFGPGTRLTVT.

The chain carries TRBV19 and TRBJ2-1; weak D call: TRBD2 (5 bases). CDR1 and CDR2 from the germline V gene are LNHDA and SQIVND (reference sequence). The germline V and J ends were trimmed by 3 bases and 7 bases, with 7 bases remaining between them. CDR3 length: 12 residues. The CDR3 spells CASSMSGNEQFF. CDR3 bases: TGTGCCAGTAGTATGTCGGGGAATGAGCAGTTCTTC.

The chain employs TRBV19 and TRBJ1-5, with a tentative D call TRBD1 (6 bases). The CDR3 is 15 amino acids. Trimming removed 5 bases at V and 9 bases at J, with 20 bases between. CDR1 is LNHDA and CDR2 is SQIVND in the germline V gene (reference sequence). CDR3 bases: TGTGCCAGTAGTCATGACAGGCTAGTGATGGGGCCCCAGCATTTT. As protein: CASSHDRLVMGPQHF.

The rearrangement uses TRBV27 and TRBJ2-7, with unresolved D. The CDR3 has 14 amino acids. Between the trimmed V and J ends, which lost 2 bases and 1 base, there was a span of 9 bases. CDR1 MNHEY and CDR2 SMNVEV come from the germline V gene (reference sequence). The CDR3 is CASSLGLRSYEQYF. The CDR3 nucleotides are TGTGCCAGCAGTTTAGGCCTACGGTCCTACGAGCAGTACTTC.

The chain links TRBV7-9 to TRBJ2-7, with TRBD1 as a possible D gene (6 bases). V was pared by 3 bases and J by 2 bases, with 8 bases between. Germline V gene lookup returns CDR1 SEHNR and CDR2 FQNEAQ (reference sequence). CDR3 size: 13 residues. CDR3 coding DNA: TGTGCCAGCAGCTTGGACAGAGCCTACGAGCAGTACTTC. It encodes CASSLDRAYEQYF. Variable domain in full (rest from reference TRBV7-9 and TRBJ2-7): DTGVSQNPRHKITKRGQNVTFRCDPISEHNRLYWYRQTLGQGPEFLTYFQNEAQLEKSRLLSDRFSAERPKGSFSTLEIQRTEQGDSAMYLCASSLDRAYEQYFGPGTRLTVT.

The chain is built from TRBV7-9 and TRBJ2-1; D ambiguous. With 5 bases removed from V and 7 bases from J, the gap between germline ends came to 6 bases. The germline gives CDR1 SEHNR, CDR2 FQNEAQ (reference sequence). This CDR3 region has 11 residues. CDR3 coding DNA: TGTGCCAGCAGCCCCGAAAATGAGCAGTTCTTC. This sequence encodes CASSPENEQFF.

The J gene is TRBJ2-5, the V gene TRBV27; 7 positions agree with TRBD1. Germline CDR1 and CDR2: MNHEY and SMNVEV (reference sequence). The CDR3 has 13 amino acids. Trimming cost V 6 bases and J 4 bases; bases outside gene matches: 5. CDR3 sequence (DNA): TGTGCCAGCAGCAGGGGGAGTTCAGAGACCCAGTACTTC. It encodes CASSRGSSETQYF.

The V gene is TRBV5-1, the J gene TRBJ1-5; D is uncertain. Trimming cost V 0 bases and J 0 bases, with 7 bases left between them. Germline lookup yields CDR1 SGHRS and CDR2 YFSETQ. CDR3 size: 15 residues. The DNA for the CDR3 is TGCGCCAGCAGCTTGGAAGGATATAGCAATCAGCCCCAGCATTTT. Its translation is CASSLEGYSNQPQHF.

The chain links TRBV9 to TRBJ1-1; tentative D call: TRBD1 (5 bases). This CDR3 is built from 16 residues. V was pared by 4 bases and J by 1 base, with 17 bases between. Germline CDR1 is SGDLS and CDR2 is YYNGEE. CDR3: CASSYDSLIGNTEAFF. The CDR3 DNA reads TGTGCCAGCAGCTACGACAGCTTAATCGGGAACACTGAAGCTTTCTTT. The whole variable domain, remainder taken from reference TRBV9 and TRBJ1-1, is DSGVTQTPKHLITATGQRVTLRCSPRSGDLSVYWYQQSLDQGLQFLIQYYNGEERAKGNILERFSAQQFPDLHSELNLSSLELGDSALYFCASSYDSLIGNTEAFFGQGTRLTVV.

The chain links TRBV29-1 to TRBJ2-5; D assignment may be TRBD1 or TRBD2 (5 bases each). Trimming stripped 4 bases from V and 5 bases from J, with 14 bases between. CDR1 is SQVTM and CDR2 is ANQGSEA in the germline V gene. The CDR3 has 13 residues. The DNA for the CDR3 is TGCAGCGTTGTTTTCCCGGGGACCGAGACCCAGTACTTC. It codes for CSVVFPGTETQYF.